This T cell receptor beta chain was identified during a study of T-cell memory formation after mild COVID-19. Study results and limitations: Chiefly within CM and EM were the contracting CD4+ clones; CD8+ ones were within EMRA. Among clones peaking at day 37 in the second wave, SARS-CoV-2 specificity remained unconfirmed. The study found balanced CD4/CD8 in clones contracting day 15 to 85 and a CD4+ lean in later expanders. The finding that pre-infection memory included some responding clones suggested that cross-reactive memory joined.

The CDR3 extends over 13 amino acids. Trimming shortened V by 2 bases and J by 1 base, and 5 bases separated the two germline ends. Concerning this clonotype: The antigen is unknown.

TCRdb re-derived calls from the 5' RACE reads in MiXCR, one entry per CDR3 protein. The repertoire includes about 88,000 distinct CDR3 sequences, around a quarter of them detected once, and roughly 39% sits in the top ten. The V and J genes are TRBV12-3 or TRBV12-4 and TRBJ1-1; no definite D call. The source is a man between 18 and 29 years old who had mild COVID-19 (a few samples of this study predate the infection). Cell type and time point are not known. Sequencing was performed on PBMCs or a T cell subset sorted from them (not recorded which). The CDR3 DNA follows: TGTGCCAGCAGTTTATCCTCGAACACTGAAGCTTTCTTT. Translated, it gives CASSLSSNTEAFF.